The 8 T cell receptor beta chains below all came from one sample that was sequenced in a study of neurological immune-mediated disorders. TCRdb fed the 5' RACE reads into MiXCR, producing one record per CDR3 protein. This sample has 45,000 or so distinct CDR3 sequences, with over 9.5% found just once. The specimen sequenced was PBMCs. The source of these receptors is a female donor in good health.

This clonotype was detected ten times or more. The chain carries TRBV6-5 and TRBJ2-4; D assignment may be TRBD1 or TRBD2 (5 bases each). Germline V gene sequence: CDR1 MNHEY, CDR2 SVGAGI. Trimming cost V 5 bases and J 3 bases, with 14 bases left between them. The CDR3 covers 15 residues. CDR3 region: CASSRRGVDKNIQYF. CDR3 sequence (DNA): TGTGCCAGCAGTAGGAGAGGGGTGGACAAAAACATTCAGTACTTC.

This clonotype was found many times. The chain is built from TRBV20-1 and TRBJ1-3; D not resolved. V lost 6 bases and J 4 bases, leaving 16 bases between the germline ends. CDR3 size: 14 residues. CDR1 and CDR2 from the germline V gene are DFQATT and SNEGSKA (reference sequence). The CDR3 DNA sequence: TGCAGTGCCCTCGCGCAGTCGGCGGGAAACACCATATATTTT. It is translated as CSALAQSAGNTIYF.

This clonotype has at least ten counts. The chain is built from TRBV7-3 and TRBJ2-7, with D possibly matching TRBD2 (5 bases). Trimming took off 2 bases at V and 6 bases at J, with 14 bases between the two ends. Germline V gives CDR1 SGHTA, CDR2 FQGTGA. The CDR3 runs to 14 residues. The CDR3 DNA sequence: TGTGCCAGCAGCTTACAAGGTAACAGCGGCGAGCAGTACTTC. Translating gives CASSLQGNSGEQYF. Filled out from reference TRBV7-3 and TRBJ2-7, the complete variable domain reads GAGVSQTPSNKVTEKGKYVELRCDPISGHTALYWYRQSLGQGPEFLIYFQGTGAADDSGLPNDRFFAVRPEGSVSTLKIQRTERGDSAVYLCASSLQGNSGEQYFGPGTRLTVT.

This clonotype was recorded many times. The chain combines TRBV29-1 with TRBJ1-3; no reliable D call. Germline V gives CDR1 SQVTM, CDR2 ANQGSEA. The length of the CDR3 is 18 residues. With 4 bases removed from V and 4 bases from J, the gap between germline ends came to 26 bases. CDR3 amino acids: CSVALGSSPGRGGNTIYF. The CDR3 DNA reads TGCAGCGTTGCCTTGGGGAGCAGCCCGGGTAGAGGAGGAAACACCATATATTTT.

The sample holds many counts of this clonotype. This chain links TRBV7-9 with TRBJ2-4; the D gene is possibly TRBD2 (7 bases). The CDR3 loop spans 16 amino acids. CDR1 is SEHNR and CDR2 is FQNEAQ in the germline V gene (reference sequence). Trimming stripped 5 bases from V and 1 base from J, with 15 bases between. Here the CDR3 reads CASSRRGGLAKNIQYF. The CDR3 bases are TGTGCCAGCAGCCGGAGGGGGGGACTGGCCAAAAACATTCAGTACTTC.

This clonotype was observed at least ten times. J is TRBJ2-2 and V is TRBV7-9; D not resolved. In germline, CDR1 is SEHNR, CDR2 FQNEAQ (reference sequence). The CDR3 spans 15 residues. Trimming stripped 3 bases from V and 3 bases from J, with 11 bases between. The CDR3 loop is CASSLSPADTGELFF. The CDR3 nucleotides are TGTGCCAGCAGCTTGTCCCCCGCTGACACCGGGGAGCTGTTTTTT.

This clonotype was recorded many times. The chain joins TRBV5-5 to TRBJ1-2; D is ambiguous. V lost 0 bases and J lost 2, with 11 bases in between. The CDR3 sequence is 15 residues long. Germline loops: CDR1 SGHKS, CDR2 YYEKEE (reference sequence). DNA of the CDR3: TGTGCCAGCAGCTTGGTCGGGGATGGAAACTATGGCTACACCTTC. Protein sequence: CASSLVGDGNYGYTF.

This clonotype occurred a few times. This rearrangement joins TRBV5-1 to TRBJ1-1; 9 nucleotides line up with TRBD1. Germline CDR1 reads SGHRS; CDR2 reads YFSETQ. This CDR3 comprises 19 residues. V lost 4 bases and J lost 4; bases outside the gene matches: 20. The CDR3 DNA reads TGCGCCAGCAGCCTACGGGACAGGGCACGAGGGGGCCGTGGCACTGAAGCTTTCTTT. It encodes CASSLRDRARGGRGTEAFF.